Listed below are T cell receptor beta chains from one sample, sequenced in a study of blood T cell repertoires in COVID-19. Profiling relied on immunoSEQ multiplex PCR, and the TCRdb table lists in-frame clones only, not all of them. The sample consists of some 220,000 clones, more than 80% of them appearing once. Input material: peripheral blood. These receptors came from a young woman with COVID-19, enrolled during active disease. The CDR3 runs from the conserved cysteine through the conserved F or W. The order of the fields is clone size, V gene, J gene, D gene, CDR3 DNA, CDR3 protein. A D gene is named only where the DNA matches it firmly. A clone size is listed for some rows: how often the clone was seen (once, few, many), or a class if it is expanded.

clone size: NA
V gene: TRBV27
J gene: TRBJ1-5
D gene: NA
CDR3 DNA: TGTGCCAGCAGCGCGAGACAGCGCCAGCCCCAGCATTTT
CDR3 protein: CASSARQRQPQHF

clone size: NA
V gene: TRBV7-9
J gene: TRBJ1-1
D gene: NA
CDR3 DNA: TGTGCCAGCAGCACTAAAAACACTGAAGCTTTCTTT
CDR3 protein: CASSTKNTEAFF

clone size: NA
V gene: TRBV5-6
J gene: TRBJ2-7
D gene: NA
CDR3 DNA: TGTGCCAGCAGCTTTCGGGGGTACTACGAGCAGTACTTC
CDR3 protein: CASSFRGYYEQYF

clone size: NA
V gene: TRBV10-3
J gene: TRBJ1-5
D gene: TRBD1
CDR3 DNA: TGTGCCATTCGACGAGACAGGGGTCAAGGGGAGCCCCAGCATTTT
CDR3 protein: CAIRRDRGQGEPQHF

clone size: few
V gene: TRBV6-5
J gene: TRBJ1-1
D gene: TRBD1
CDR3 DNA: TGTGCCAGGAAGGGACAGGGGTTTCCGAAAGCTTTCTTT
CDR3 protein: CARKGQGFPKAFF

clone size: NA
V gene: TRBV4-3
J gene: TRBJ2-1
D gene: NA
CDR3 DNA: TGCGCCAGCAGCCAAGATTTCAGGTCACGCTTAGTACAGTTCTTC
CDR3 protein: CASSQDFRSRLVQFF

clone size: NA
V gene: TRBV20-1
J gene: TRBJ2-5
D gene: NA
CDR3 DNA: TGCAGTGCTAGTGGGGCGTTTCAAGAGACCCAGTACTTC
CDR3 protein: CSASGAFQETQYF

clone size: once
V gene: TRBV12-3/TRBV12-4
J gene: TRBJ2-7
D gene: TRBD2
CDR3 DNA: TGTGCCAGCAGTTTAGGGACTAGCTACGAGCAGTACTTC
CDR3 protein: CASSLGTSYEQYF

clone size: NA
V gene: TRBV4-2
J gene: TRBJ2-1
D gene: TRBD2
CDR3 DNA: TGTGCCAGCAGCCAAGCGGGACTAGCGGGTGAGCAGTTCTTC
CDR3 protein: CASSQAGLAGEQFF

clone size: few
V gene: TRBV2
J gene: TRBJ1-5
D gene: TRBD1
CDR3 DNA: TGTGCCAGCAGCCGGACAGGGGTCAATCAGCCCCAGCATTTT
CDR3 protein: CASSRTGVNQPQHF

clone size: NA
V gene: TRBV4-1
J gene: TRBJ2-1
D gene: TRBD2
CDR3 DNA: TGCGCCAGCAGCCGCCTAAGACTAGCCTCGGTGAATGAGCAGTTCTTC
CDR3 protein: CASSRLRLASVNEQFF

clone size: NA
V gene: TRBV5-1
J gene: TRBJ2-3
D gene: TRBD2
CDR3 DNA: TGCGCCAGCTCCGGGAGGACGGCAGATACGCAGTATTTT
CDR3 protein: CASSGRTADTQYF

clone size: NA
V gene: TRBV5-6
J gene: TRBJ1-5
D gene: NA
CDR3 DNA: TGTGCCAGCAGCTTGGGTATGTTAGCGGGCAATCAGCCCCAGCATTTT
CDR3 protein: CASSLGMLAGNQPQHF

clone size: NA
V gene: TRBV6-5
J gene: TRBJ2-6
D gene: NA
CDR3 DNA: TGTGCCAGCAGTTATTTTCAGGGATCTGGGGCCAACGTCCTGACTTTC
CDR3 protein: CASSYFQGSGANVLTF

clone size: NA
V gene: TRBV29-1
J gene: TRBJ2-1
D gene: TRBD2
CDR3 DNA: TGCAGCGTTGAATACGGGGGAGGGCCCTCCAATGAGCAGTTCTTC
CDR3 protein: CSVEYGGGPSNEQFF

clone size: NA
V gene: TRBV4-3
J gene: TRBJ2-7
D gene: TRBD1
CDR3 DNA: TGCGCCAGCAGCCAAGTATGGGACAGGGCCTACGAGCAGTACTTC
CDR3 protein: CASSQVWDRAYEQYF

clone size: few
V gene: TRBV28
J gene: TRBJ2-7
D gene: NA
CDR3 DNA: TGTGCCAGCAGTTTGACAGGCCCCTACGAGCAGTACTTC
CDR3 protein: CASSLTGPYEQYF